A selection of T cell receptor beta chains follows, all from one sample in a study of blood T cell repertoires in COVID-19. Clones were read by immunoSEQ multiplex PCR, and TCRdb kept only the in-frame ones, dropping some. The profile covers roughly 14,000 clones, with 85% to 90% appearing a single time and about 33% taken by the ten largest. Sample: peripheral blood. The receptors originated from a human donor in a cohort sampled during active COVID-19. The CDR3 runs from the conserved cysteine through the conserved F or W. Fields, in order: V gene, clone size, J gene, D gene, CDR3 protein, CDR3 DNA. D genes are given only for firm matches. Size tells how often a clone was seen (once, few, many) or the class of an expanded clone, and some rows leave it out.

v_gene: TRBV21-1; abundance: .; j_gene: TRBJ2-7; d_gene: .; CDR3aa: CASRLRAYEQYF; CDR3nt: TGTGCCAGCCGTTTGCGGGCTTACGAGCAGTACTTC
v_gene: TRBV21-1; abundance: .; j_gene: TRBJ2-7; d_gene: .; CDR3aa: CASSNEDGSSYEQYF; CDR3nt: TGTGCCAGCAGCAATGAAGACGGGAGCTCCTACGAGCAGTACTTC
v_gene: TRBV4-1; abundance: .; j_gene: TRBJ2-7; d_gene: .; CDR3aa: CASSPPGHDYEQYF; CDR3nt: TGCGCCAGCAGCCCCCCGGGACATGACTACGAGCAGTACTTC
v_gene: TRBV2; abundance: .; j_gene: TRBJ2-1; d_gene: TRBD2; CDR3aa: CASFLAGGLFDEQFF; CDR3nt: TGTGCCAGTTTCTTAGCGGGGGGGTTATTCGATGAGCAGTTCTTC
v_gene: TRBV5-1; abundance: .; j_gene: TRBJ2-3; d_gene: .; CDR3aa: CASSFEGPRTDTQYF; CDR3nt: TGCGCCAGCAGCTTCGAGGGCCCCCGCACAGATACGCAGTATTTT
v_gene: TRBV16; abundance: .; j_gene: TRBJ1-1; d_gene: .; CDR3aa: CASSQARARGAFF; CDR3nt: TGTGCCAGCAGCCAGGCCAGGGCAAGAGGAGCTTTCTTT
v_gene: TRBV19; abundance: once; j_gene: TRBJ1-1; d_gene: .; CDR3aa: CASSNLREMNTEAFF; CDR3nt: TGTGCCAGTAGCAACCTCAGGGAAATGAACACTGAAGCTTTCTTT
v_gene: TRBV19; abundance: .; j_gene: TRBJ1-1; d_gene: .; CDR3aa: CASIGKQGLGTEAFF; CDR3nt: TGTGCCAGTATTGGAAAACAGGGTTTAGGCACTGAAGCTTTCTTT
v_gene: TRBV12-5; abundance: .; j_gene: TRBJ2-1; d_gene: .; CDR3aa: CASGWSTGFDSYPHEQFF; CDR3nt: TGTGCTAGTGGTTGGAGCACAGGGTTTGACTCCTACCCCCATGAGCAGTTCTTC
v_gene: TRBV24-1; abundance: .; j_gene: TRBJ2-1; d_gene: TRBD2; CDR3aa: CATSDLNGRTSFF; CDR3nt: TGTGCCACCAGTGATTTGAACGGGAGGACCTCGTTCTTC
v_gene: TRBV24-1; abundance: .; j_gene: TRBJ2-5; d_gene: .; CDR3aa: CASLRSRGETQYF; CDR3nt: TGTGCCTCCCTTCGGAGCAGGGGAGAGACCCAGTACTTC
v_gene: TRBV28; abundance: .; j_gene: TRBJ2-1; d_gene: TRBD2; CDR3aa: CASSSGGSSYNEQFF; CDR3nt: TGTGCCAGCAGTTCGGGCGGGAGTTCATACAATGAGCAGTTCTTC
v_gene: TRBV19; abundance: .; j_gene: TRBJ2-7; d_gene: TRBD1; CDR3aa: CASSIGTGNTYEQYF; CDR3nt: TGTGCCAGTAGTATTGGGACAGGAAACACCTACGAGCAGTACTTC
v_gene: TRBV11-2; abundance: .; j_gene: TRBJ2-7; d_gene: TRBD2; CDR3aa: CASSLGTSYEQYF; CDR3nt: TGTGCCAGCAGCCTAGGGACTAGCTACGAGCAGTACTTC
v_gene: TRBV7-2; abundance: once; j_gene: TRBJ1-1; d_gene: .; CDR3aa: CASSLNSNRLVQGTEAFF; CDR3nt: TGTGCCAGCAGCTTAAACAGTAATAGGTTGGTGCAGGGCACTGAAGCTTTCTTT
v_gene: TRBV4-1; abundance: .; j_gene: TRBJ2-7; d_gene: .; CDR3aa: CASSQEALEGSYEQYF; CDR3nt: TGCGCCAGCAGCCAAGAAGCTCTAGAGGGATCCTACGAGCAGTACTTC
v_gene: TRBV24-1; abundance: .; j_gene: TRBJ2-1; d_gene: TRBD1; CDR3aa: CATSDDRTGNEQFF; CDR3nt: TGTGCCACCAGTGATGATCGGACAGGGAATGAGCAGTTCTTC
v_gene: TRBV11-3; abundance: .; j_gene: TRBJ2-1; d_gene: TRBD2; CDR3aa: CASSHLAGVSRSYNEQFF; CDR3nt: TGTGCCAGCAGCCATCTAGCGGGAGTGAGCAGATCCTACAATGAGCAGTTCTTC
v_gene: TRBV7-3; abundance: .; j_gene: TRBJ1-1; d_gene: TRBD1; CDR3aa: CASSLIQGLNTEAFF; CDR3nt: TGTGCCAGCAGCTTAATACAGGGGTTGAACACTGAAGCTTTCTTT
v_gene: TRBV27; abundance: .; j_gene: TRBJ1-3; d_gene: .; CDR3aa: CASSPRGFGNTIYF; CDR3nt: TGTGCCAGCAGTCCCCGCGGGTTTGGAAACACCATATATTTT
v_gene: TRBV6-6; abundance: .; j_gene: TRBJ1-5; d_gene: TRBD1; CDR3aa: CATFDPTGKGNQPQHF; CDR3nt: TGTGCCACCTTCGATCCGACAGGGAAGGGCAATCAGCCCCAGCATTTT
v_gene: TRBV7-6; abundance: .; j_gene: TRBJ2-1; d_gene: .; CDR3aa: CASSLGQGGFNEQFF; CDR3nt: TGTGCCAGCAGCCTCGGACAGGGAGGGTTTAATGAGCAGTTCTTC
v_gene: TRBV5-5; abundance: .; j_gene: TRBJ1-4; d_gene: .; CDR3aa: CASSLVGASGEKLFF; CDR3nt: TGTGCCAGCAGCTTGGTTGGGGCGTCGGGCGAAAAACTGTTTTTT
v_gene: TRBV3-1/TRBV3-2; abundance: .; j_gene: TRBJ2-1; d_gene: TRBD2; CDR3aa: CASSQASLAGLYNEQFF; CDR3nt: TGTGCCAGCAGCCAAGCATCCCTAGCGGGGCTCTACAATGAGCAGTTCTTC
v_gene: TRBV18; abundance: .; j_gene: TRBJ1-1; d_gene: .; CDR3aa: CASSPREEINTEAFF; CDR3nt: TGTGCCAGCTCACCACGGGAGGAAATCAACACTGAAGCTTTCTTT
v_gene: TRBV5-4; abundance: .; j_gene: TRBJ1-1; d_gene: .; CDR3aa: CASSLGGYESEAFF; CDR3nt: TGTGCCAGCAGCTTGGGCGGGTATGAGAGTGAAGCTTTCTTT
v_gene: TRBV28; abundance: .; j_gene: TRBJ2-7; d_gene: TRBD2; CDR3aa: CASSYRQRAGGQYF; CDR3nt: TGTGCCAGCAGTTACCGCCAGCGGGCGGGGGGGCAGTACTTC
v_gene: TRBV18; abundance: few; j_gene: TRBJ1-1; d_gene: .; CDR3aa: CASSLNERADLNTEAFF; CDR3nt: TGTGCCAGCTCACTCAACGAGCGGGCGGACCTTAACACTGAAGCTTTCTTT
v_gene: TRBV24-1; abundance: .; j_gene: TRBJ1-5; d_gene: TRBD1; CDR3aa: CATGDRANQPQHF; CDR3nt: TGTGCCACCGGAGACAGGGCAAATCAGCCCCAGCATTTT
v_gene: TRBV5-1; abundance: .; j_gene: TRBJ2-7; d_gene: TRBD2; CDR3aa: CASSQEGRPGLATYEQYF; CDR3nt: TGCGCCAGCAGCCAGGAGGGCCGTCCGGGACTAGCGACTTACGAGCAGTACTTC
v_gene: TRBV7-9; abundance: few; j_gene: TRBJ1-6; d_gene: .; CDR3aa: CASSPDSPGLHF; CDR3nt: TGTGCCAGCAGTCCGGACAGCCCGGGCCTCCACTTT
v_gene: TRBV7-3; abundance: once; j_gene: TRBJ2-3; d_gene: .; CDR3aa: CASSWAGYNTDTQYF; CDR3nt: TGTGCCAGCAGCTGGGCAGGCTATAACACAGATACGCAGTATTTT
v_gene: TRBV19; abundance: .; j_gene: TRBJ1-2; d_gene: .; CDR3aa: CASSMSSLYGYTF; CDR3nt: TGTGCCAGTAGTATGTCCAGTCTGTATGGCTACACCTTC
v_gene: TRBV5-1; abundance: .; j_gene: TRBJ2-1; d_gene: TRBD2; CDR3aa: CASQISGGTYNEQFF; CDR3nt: TGCGCCAGCCAGATCAGCGGGGGGACCTACAATGAGCAGTTCTTC
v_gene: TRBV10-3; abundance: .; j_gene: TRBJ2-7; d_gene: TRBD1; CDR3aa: CAISDDRGRFYEQYF; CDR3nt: TGTGCCATCAGTGATGACAGGGGGCGCTTTTACGAGCAGTACTTC
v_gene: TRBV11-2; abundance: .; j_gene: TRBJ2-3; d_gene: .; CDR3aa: CASSLGGLSTDTQYF; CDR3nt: TGTGCCAGCAGCCTAGGGGGACTCAGCACAGATACGCAGTATTTT
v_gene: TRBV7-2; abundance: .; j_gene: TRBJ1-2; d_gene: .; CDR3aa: CASSLGGSRYGYTF; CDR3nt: TGTGCCAGCAGCTTAGGGGGCAGTCGATATGGCTACACCTTC
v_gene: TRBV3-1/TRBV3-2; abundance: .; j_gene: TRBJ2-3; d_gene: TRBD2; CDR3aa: CASSQGGGSTDTQYF; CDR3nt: TGTGCCAGCAGCCAAGGGGGGGGAAGCACAGATACGCAGTATTTT
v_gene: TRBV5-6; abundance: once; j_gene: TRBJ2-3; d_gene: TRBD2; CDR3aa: CASSSLAGDTDTQYF; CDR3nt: TGTGCCAGCAGCTCACTAGCGGGAGACACAGATACGCAGTATTTT
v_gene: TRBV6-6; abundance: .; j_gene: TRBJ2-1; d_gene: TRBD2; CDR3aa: CASSRQREENNEQFF; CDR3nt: TGTGCCAGCAGCCGCCAGCGGGAGGAAAACAATGAGCAGTTCTTC